The 8 T cell receptor beta chains listed next were all sequenced from one sample in a study of cytomegalovirus exposure and HLA in healthy donors. This PCR relied on a set of 60 Vbeta primers and 13 Jbeta primers. Generated by immunoSEQ multiplex PCR, the TCRdb table keeps only in-frame clones and is missing some. This table has 150,000 or so clones, approximately 83% appearing once. Sequencing input: PBMCs. Source of these receptors: a male donor in good health and CMV-seronegative.

This clone was seen a few times. The rearrangement uses TRBV6-5 and TRBJ1-5, with D unclear. The V end lost 6 bases, the J end lost 2 bases, and 11 bases lay between the germline ends. CDR3 length equals 14 residues. The V gene's germline CDR1 is MNHEY and CDR2 SVGAGI. CDR3 nucleotides: TGTGCCAGCAGCCCGGGAATCGGCAATCAGCCCCAGCATTTT. Protein product: CASSPGIGNQPQHF.

This clone appeared a few times. For the CDR3, the DNA is TGTGCCAGCAGCTTGGCAATCTCAGGGCCCACAGATACGCAGTATTTT. Translated, it gives CASSLAISGPTDTQYF. This chain uses TRBV5-6 with TRBJ2-3; maybe TRBD1 (5 bases). The CDR3 has 16 amino acids. Germline loops: CDR1 SGHDT, CDR2 YYEEEE. The V end lost 0 bases, the J end lost 2 bases, and 13 bases lay between the germline ends. The full variable domain, with the rest looked up from reference TRBV5-6 and TRBJ2-3, is DAGVTQSPTHLIKTRGQQVTLRCSPKSGHDTVSWYQQALGQGPQFIFQYYEEEERQRGNFPDRFSGHQFPNYSSELNVNALLLGDSALYLCASSLAISGPTDTQYFGPGTRLTVL.

This clone has a handful of counts. The gene calls are TRBV10-3 and TRBJ2-3; TRBD2 aligns across 13 bases. The CDR3 has 12 amino acids. Per germline, CDR1 ENHRY and CDR2 SYGVKD. The CDR3 here is CATSGGADTQYF. CDR3 DNA sequence: TGTGCTACTAGCGGGGGGGCAGATACGCAGTATTTT.

V usage is TRBV28 and J usage is TRBJ1-2; the D gene is possibly TRBD1 (6 bases). The V gene's germline CDR1 is MDHEN and CDR2 SYDVKM. The ends were cut back, 5 bases at V and 1 base at J, with 11 bases in the middle. The CDR3 is 14 amino acids. CDR3 in DNA: TGTGCCAGCAGTCTGGACAGAATTAACTATGGCTACACCTTC. Its protein product is CASSLDRINYGYTF.

The chain links TRBV7-6 to TRBJ1-2, with 8 bases aligning to TRBD1. Germline CDR1 reads SGHVS; CDR2 reads FNYEAQ. V trimming: 6 bases; J trimming: 4 bases; junction bases outside the gene matches: 4. The CDR3 has 13 residues. The CDR3 is CASRPQGAYGYTF. CDR3 DNA: TGTGCCAGCAGACCCCAGGGGGCCTATGGCTACACCTTC.

The chain links TRBV7-2 to TRBJ2-3; perhaps TRBD1 as D (7 bases). The CDR3 length is 16 residues. CDR1 SGHTA and CDR2 FQGNSA come from the germline V gene. Trimming took 5 bases from V and 4 from J, leaving 19 bases between them. The CDR3 DNA follows: TGTGCCAGCAGCCCCAGGGGGTTAGCGGTCTCAGATACGCAGTATTTT. Amino acid sequence: CASSPRGLAVSDTQYF.

The rearrangement links TRBV2 to TRBJ2-1, with a weak D call TRBD2 (5 bases). Trimming removed 1 base from V and 4 bases from J, with 11 bases in between. CDR3 length: 15 amino acids. CDR1 is SNHLY, CDR2 FYNNEI, per germline. The CDR3 DNA follows: TGTGCCAGCAGTGAAGAGAGCGGTTATTACAATGAGCAGTTCTTC. Protein: CASSEESGYYNEQFF.

The V call is TRBV28, the J call TRBJ2-4; 11 positions agree with TRBD2. This CDR3 has 15 residues. J lost 8 bases, V lost 5 bases, and 8 bases had no gene match. CDR1 is MDHEN, CDR2 SYDVKM, per germline. CDR3 region: CASSRGLAEMDIQYF. The CDR3 bases are TGTGCCAGCAGTAGGGGACTAGCGGAGATGGACATTCAGTACTTC.